The 23 T cell receptor beta chains presented below share a single source sample, sequenced in a study of radiation and T cells in renal cell carcinoma (dated by TCRdb to the early 2020s). The method behind the library was the immunoSEQ multiplex PCR assay. TCRdb limited this immuneACCESS table to in-frame rearrangements with V and J called. A share of clones is missing; checked studies link under half to unresolved V genes, and the rest is unexplained. For this sample there are some 22,000 clones; 80% appear just once. In total, the top ten clones hold around 40% of the sample. What the time point label conveys for this sample: baseline pretreatment blood. Interpreted using the paper, the treatment or condition label stands for: 15 Gy SBRT to primary tumor, nephrectomy 4 weeks later. The specimen comprised blood, sampled from a patient whose treatment included radiotherapy and nephrectomy. The source of these receptors is a man in his sixties with renal cell carcinoma.

The J gene is TRBJ1-1, the V gene TRBV6-6; possibly TRBD1 for D (5 bases). This CDR3 is 12 amino acids long. The germline V and J ends were trimmed by 2 bases and 5 bases, with 6 bases remaining between them. The germline V gene encodes CDR1 MNHNY and CDR2 SVGAGI (reference sequence). Written as DNA, the CDR3 is TGTGCCAGCAGTTACAAGGGGACTGAAGCTTTCTTT. Translated: CASSYKGTEAFF.

The chain joins TRBV7-4 to TRBJ1-2; perhaps TRBD1 as D (5 bases). With 6 bases removed from V and 5 bases from J, the gap between germline ends came to 10 bases. The CDR3 covers 12 residues. Germline lookup yields CDR1 SGHVT and CDR2 SQSDAQ. CDR3 nucleotides: TGTGCCAGCAGATACAGGTCTTATGGCTACACCTTC. It encodes CASRYRSYGYTF. Full variable domain (missing parts from reference TRBV7-4 and TRBJ1-2): GAGVSQSPRYKVAKRGRDVALRCDSISGHVTLYWYRQTLGQGSEVLTYSQSDAQRDKSGRPSGRFSAERPERSVSTLKIQRTEQGDSAVYLCASRYRSYGYTFGSGTRLTVV.

The chain is built from TRBV5-1 and TRBJ1-2; no reliable D call. CDR3 length equals 14 residues. Germline V gene lookup returns CDR1 SGHRS and CDR2 YFSETQ. Trimming removed 4 bases from V and 6 bases from J, with 16 bases in between. The CDR3 nucleotides read TGCGCCAGCAGCCCAGAGGCAGGTCAGCATGGCTACACCTTC. It translates to CASSPEAGQHGYTF.

This clone came up once. The chain combines TRBV7-9 with TRBJ2-5, with 7 bases matching TRBD1. The CDR3 is made up of 15 amino acids. V trimming: 1 base; J trimming: 5 bases; junction bases outside the gene matches: 7. CDR1 and CDR2 (germline): SEHNR, FQNEAQ (reference sequence). CDR3 sequence (DNA): TGTGCCAGCAGCTTAGGAGAGACAGGGCACGAGACCCAGTACTTC. It yields the protein CASSLGETGHETQYF.

The rearrangement links TRBV4-1 to TRBJ2-1; tentative D call: TRBD2 (6 bases). This CDR3 contains 16 residues. With 1 base removed from V and 2 bases from J, the gap between germline ends came to 12 bases. The germline gives CDR1 MGHRA, CDR2 YSYEKL. Here the CDR3 DNA reads TGCGCCAGCAGCCAAGGCCTGGGGGGAACCTACAATGAGCAGTTCTTC. Translating gives CASSQGLGGTYNEQFF.

The V and J genes are TRBV6-5 and TRBJ2-1; D uncertain. Germline V CDR1 and CDR2: MNHEY, SVGAGI. This CDR3 spans 11 amino acids. The V gene lost 5 bases and the J gene lost 6 bases, with 5 bases spanning the gap. CDR3 bases: TGTGCCAGCAGTGAATCCAATGAGCAGTTCTTC. Protein product: CASSESNEQFF.

The rearrangement joins TRBV10-2 to TRBJ1-2, with D perhaps matching TRBD1 (5 bases). Looked up from germline, CDR1 is WSHSY and CDR2 is SAAADI. The CDR3 is 15 amino acids. Trimming shortened V by 6 bases and J by 6 bases, and 20 bases separated the two germline ends. CDR3 nucleotide sequence: TGCGCCAGCAGCCAAGAGGAGGGACGAGTTAATGGCTACACCTTC. Its translation is CASSQEEGRVNGYTF.

This rearrangement joins TRBV7-9 to TRBJ2-3; TRBD2 agrees at 10 bases. Germline CDR1 is SEHNR and CDR2 is FQNEAQ (reference sequence). With V trimmed by 4 bases and J by 1 base, 8 bases remained unmatched. The CDR3 loop spans 17 amino acids. DNA for the CDR3: TGTGCCAGCAGCTGGGCGCTCGGACTAGCGGGCACAGATACGCAGTATTTT. Amino acid sequence: CASSWALGLAGTDTQYF.

The chain links TRBV5-6 to TRBJ2-1; no clear D. The CDR3 is made up of 11 amino acids. With 0 bases removed from V and 11 bases from J, the gap between germline ends came to 6 bases. CDR1 SGHDT and CDR2 YYEEEE come from the germline V gene. DNA for the CDR3: TGTGCCAGCAGCTTGGGGCCACAGCAGTTCTTC. It translates to CASSLGPQQFF.

This clone was recorded once. The chain is built from TRBV19 and TRBJ2-2, with 7 bases aligning to TRBD2. V dropped 4 bases and J dropped 7; count of bases not matched to a gene: 9. This CDR3 has 15 residues. CDR1 is LNHDA, CDR2 SQIVND, per germline (reference sequence). CDR3 residues: CASSTSWEGLGELFF. In DNA form, the CDR3 reads TGTGCCAGTAGTACGTCTTGGGAGGGCCTCGGGGAGCTGTTTTTT.

This chain links TRBV5-8 with TRBJ2-4, with 13 bases matching TRBD2. Per germline, CDR1 SGHTS and CDR2 YDEGEE. The CDR3 runs 15 residues. Germline trimming cut 4 bases from V and 5 bases from J; bases unmatched to any gene: 3. CDR3 region: CASSVGLAGENIQYF. The CDR3 coding sequence is TGTGCCAGCAGCGTTGGACTAGCGGGAGAAAACATTCAGTACTTC.

The CDR3 DNA sequence: TGTGCCAGCAGTGTTGTTAGGGAAAACGAGCAGTACTTC. As protein: CASSVVRENEQYF. The chain recombines TRBV2 with TRBJ2-7, with unresolved D. Trimming removed 4 bases from V and 5 bases from J, with 12 bases in between. Per the germline V gene, CDR1 is SNHLY and CDR2 is FYNNEI. This CDR3 contains 13 residues.

This clone was counted a few times. V is TRBV4-3 and J is TRBJ1-2; 12 bases are shared with TRBD1. With 4 bases clipped from V and 8 bases from J, the junction kept 5 bases outside the gene matches. Germline loops: CDR1 LGHNA, CDR2 YSLEER. CDR3 length: 14 amino acids. The CDR3 nucleotides are TGCGCCAGCAGCCGGGGACAGGGGGCGCGCGGCTACACCTTC. It codes for CASSRGQGARGYTF.

The chain employs TRBV5-1 and TRBJ1-2, with 9 bases identical to TRBD1. The germline gives CDR1 SGHRS, CDR2 YFSETQ. Unmatched junction bases numbered 2, after V lost 2 bases and J lost 3 bases. The CDR3 spans 14 residues. The chain's CDR3 is CASSFTGGDYGYTF. Here the CDR3 DNA reads TGCGCCAGCAGCTTTACAGGGGGCGACTATGGCTACACCTTC.

By sample fraction, this clone is medium-sized (0.01 to 0.1%). The rearrangement links TRBV27 to TRBJ1-3; D gene ambiguous. Germline CDR1 and CDR2: MNHEY and SMNVEV (reference sequence). This CDR3 has 13 amino acids. Trimming left V 6 bases short and J 5 bases short, with 11 bases between. CDR3 loop: CASRGVGRNTIYF. The CDR3 coding sequence is TGTGCCAGCAGAGGAGTAGGGCGAAACACCATATATTTT.

This sequence joins TRBV6-6 and TRBJ2-2, with unresolved D. Germline V lookup: CDR1 MNHNY, CDR2 SVGAGI (reference sequence). The length of the CDR3 is 15 residues. The V and J ends lost 6 bases and 7 bases respectively, with 18 bases between them. The CDR3, as DNA: TGTGCCAGCAGCAAGGACCCCACCTACCTCGGGGAGCTGTTTTTT. The encoded protein is CASSKDPTYLGELFF.

The rearrangement uses TRBV7-8 and TRBJ2-7, with 7 bases identical to TRBD2. CDR1 and CDR2 (germline): SGHVS, FQNEAQ. Trimming at V came to 2 bases and at J to 1 base, leaving 5 bases not matched to a gene. The CDR3 contains 15 residues. The CDR3 region is CASSLIAGASYEQYF. In DNA, the CDR3 is TGTGCCAGCAGCTTAATCGCGGGAGCTTCCTACGAGCAGTACTTC.

The rearrangement joins TRBV28 to TRBJ2-6; D possibly corresponds to TRBD1 (5 bases). This CDR3 comprises 13 residues. Germline V gives CDR1 MDHEN, CDR2 SYDVKM. CDR3 bases: TGTTCAAGCCGCAGGGCTGGGGCCAACGTCCTGACTTTC. It encodes CSSRRAGANVLTF.

The V call is TRBV6-1, the J call TRBJ2-7; maybe TRBD1 (6 bases). The length of the CDR3 is 15 residues. Between the trimmed V and J ends, which lost 5 bases and 3 bases, there was a span of 17 bases. Per germline, CDR1 MNHNS and CDR2 SASEGT. CDR3 protein: CASSSDRLGGYEQYF. The CDR3 DNA is TGTGCCAGCAGTTCTGACAGGCTAGGAGGCTACGAGCAGTACTTC.

The genes are TRBV4-3 and TRBJ1-2; D possibly corresponds to TRBD1 (5 bases). Deletions cut 0 bases from V and 3 bases from J, with 11 bases between. CDR3 length: 15 amino acids. CDR1 LGHNA and CDR2 YSLEER come from the germline V gene. CDR3: CASSQEVGGDYGYTF. The CDR3 nucleotides are TGCGCCAGCAGCCAAGAGGTCGGAGGGGACTATGGCTACACCTTC.

With regard to this clone: A much larger clonotype is one base distant, so this may be a read error. The chain couples TRBV30 to TRBJ1-1; weak D call: TRBD1 (5 bases). Germline V gene sequence: CDR1 GTSNPN, CDR2 SVGIG (reference sequence). The CDR3 spans 11 residues. CDR3 sequence (DNA): TGTGCCTGGGCCAAGGCAGGGAGTAGCTCTTTT. Translating gives CAWAKAGSSSF.

There are a few counts of this clone. The chain links TRBV6-5 to TRBJ2-2; tentatively, D is TRBD1 (6 bases). Per the germline V gene, CDR1 is MNHEY and CDR2 is SVGAGI. The ends were cut back, 8 bases at V and 3 bases at J, with 16 bases in the middle. CDR3 size: 15 residues. The DNA for the CDR3 is TGTGCCAGCTACCTCCTCAGGGGCGACACCGGGGAGCTGTTTTTT. This gives the protein CASYLLRGDTGELFF.

The J gene is TRBJ2-7, the V gene TRBV11-3; tentative D call: TRBD2 (5 bases). The CDR3 contains 14 residues. The germline V gene encodes CDR1 SGHNT and CDR2 YENEEA. V shed 2 bases and J shed 3 bases, with 11 bases lying between them. CDR3 protein: CASSLQTGNYEQYF. The CDR3 nucleotides are TGTGCCAGCAGCTTACAGACGGGAAACTACGAGCAGTACTTC.